This entry lists 10 T cell receptor beta chains sequenced from one sample in a study of T cell responses to AZD1222 COVID-19 vaccine. Assay: immunoSEQ multiplex PCR; the TCRdb copy retains only in-frame clones and omits some. The repertoire includes around 250,000 clones, 90% to 95% of them detected once, and roughly 0.5% sits in the top ten. The sample was peripheral blood, taken on day 0 of AZD1222 vaccination. All receptors derive from an adult in good health.

The V gene is TRBV6-2 or TRBV6-3, the J gene TRBJ2-7; D gene unclear. CDR1 and CDR2 from the germline V gene are MNHEY and SVGEGT. The CDR3 extends over 11 amino acids. Trimming took 5 bases from V and 4 from J, leaving 6 bases between them. The CDR3 loop reads CASSRDYEQYF. DNA for the CDR3: TGTGCCAGCAGTCGAGATTACGAGCAGTACTTC.

The chain carries TRBV10-3 and TRBJ1-4, with TRBD1 as a possible D gene (6 bases). The CDR3 has 15 residues. Germline V gives CDR1 ENHRY, CDR2 SYGVKD. V was clipped by 2 bases and J by 7 bases, with 14 bases between them. The DNA of the CDR3 is TGTGCCATCAGTGAGAAAGGGGGGCTCGGTGAAAAACTGTTTTTT. Encoded protein: CAISEKGGLGEKLFF.

DNA for the CDR3: TGTGCCAGCAGCTCCTTCGAAGCTTTCTTT. It encodes CASSSFEAFF. The J gene is TRBJ1-1, the V gene TRBV7-3; D unclear. The V end lost 4 bases, the J end lost 8 bases, and 5 bases lay between the germline ends. The germline gives CDR1 SGHTA, CDR2 FQGTGA. This CDR3 contains 10 residues.

The chain combines TRBV4-2 with TRBJ1-1; possibly TRBD1 for D (6 bases). The V and J ends lost 0 bases and 1 base respectively, with 9 bases between them. From germline, CDR1 is LGHNA and CDR2 YNFKEQ. The CDR3 runs 15 residues. The CDR3 reads CASSQDQGQNTEAFF. The CDR3 DNA is TGTGCCAGCAGCCAAGATCAGGGGCAGAACACTGAAGCTTTCTTT.

The chain uses TRBV28 and TRBJ1-6; D unclear. Germline V gives CDR1 MDHEN, CDR2 SYDVKM. This CDR3 is 14 amino acids long. Trimming removed 0 bases from V and 7 bases from J, with 7 bases in between. The CDR3 coding sequence is TGTGCCAGCAGTTTATGGGGTGGGAATTCACCCCTCCACTTT. The encoded protein is CASSLWGGNSPLHF.

This chain joins TRBV19 and TRBJ2-3; either TRBD1 or TRBD2 may supply D (6 bases each). The germline CDR1 and CDR2 sequences are LNHDA and SQIVND (reference sequence). Deletions cut 8 bases from V and 6 bases from J, with 18 bases between. The CDR3 spans 14 residues. Here the CDR3 DNA reads TGTGCCAGTTGGGGGGCAGGCGCCTCGGATACGCAGTATTTT. Translation: CASWGAGASDTQYF.

The V gene is TRBV6-1, the J gene TRBJ1-1, with 8 bases identical to TRBD1. With V trimmed by 2 bases and J by 10 bases, 3 bases remained unmatched. This CDR3 is 12 amino acids long. Germline CDR1 reads MNHNS; CDR2 reads SASEGT. CDR3 nucleotides: TGTGCCAGCAGTGAAAGAGACAGGGGAGCTTTCTTT. Protein product: CASSERDRGAFF.

The gene calls are TRBV4-3 and TRBJ2-7; possible D gene TRBD2, 6 bases. The V gene lost 4 bases and the J gene lost 10 bases, with 23 bases spanning the gap. The CDR3 runs 15 residues. Germline lookup yields CDR1 LGHNA and CDR2 YSLEER. CDR3 DNA: TGCGCCAGCAGCCTCTCTAGCGCCTCGTCTACTGGTCAGTACTTC. Protein: CASSLSSASSTGQYF.

On this clone: Compared with germline, one end of the junction differs, possibly owing to a read error. J is TRBJ1-5 and V is TRBV28; 7 nucleotides match TRBD1. The germline CDR1 and CDR2 sequences are MDHEN and SYDVKM. The CDR3 runs 10 residues. DNA of the CDR3: TGCTCAGGGGGGACCCAGCCCCAGCATTTT. Protein product: CSGGTQPQHF.

This clone was seen a single time. The genes are TRBV18 and TRBJ2-5; D uncertain. The ends were cut back, 4 bases at V and 3 bases at J, with 12 bases in the middle. The length of the CDR3 is 14 residues. Germline V gene sequence: CDR1 KGHSH, CDR2 LQKENI. For the CDR3, the DNA is TGTGCCAGCTCACAGGTCCGGGTAGAAGAGACCCAGTACTTC. It encodes CASSQVRVEETQYF. Full variable domain (remainder filled in from reference TRBV18 and TRBJ2-5): NAGVMQNPRHLVRRRGQEARLRCSPMKGHSHVYWYRQLPEEGLKFMVYLQKENIIDESGMPKERFSAEFPKEGPSILRIQQVVRGDSAAYFCASSQVRVEETQYFGPGTRLLVL.